A selection of T cell receptor beta chains follows, all from one sample in a study of Tregs in tolerant kidney transplant recipients. Generated by immunoSEQ multiplex PCR, the TCRdb table keeps only in-frame clones and is missing some. The repertoire holds about 240,000 clones, with around 82% as singletons. Sequencing was done on a sample of CD4+ T cells from blood. These receptors originate from a human donor in good health. Each CDR3 is given with its conserved first and last residue.

j_gene: TRBJ2-2; v_gene: TRBV2; CDR3aa: CASSGLAGTGELFF
j_gene: TRBJ2-3; v_gene: TRBV6-6; CDR3aa: CASSSGTSGNPAQYF
j_gene: TRBJ2-2; v_gene: TRBV6-5; CDR3aa: CASRRDSSNTGELFF
j_gene: TRBJ1-1; v_gene: TRBV18; CDR3aa: CASSPLRETEAFF
j_gene: TRBJ1-3; v_gene: TRBV30; CDR3aa: CAWTGALESTIYF
j_gene: TRBJ1-4; v_gene: TRBV5-1; CDR3aa: CASSTLPGQDEKLFF
j_gene: TRBJ2-3; v_gene: TRBV5-1; CDR3aa: CASSLAASTDTQYF
j_gene: TRBJ1-2; v_gene: TRBV28; CDR3aa: CASSKRAAPYGYTF
j_gene: TRBJ1-1; v_gene: TRBV6-5; CDR3aa: CASSQTGNTEAFF
j_gene: TRBJ2-5; v_gene: TRBV6-4; CDR3aa: CARSPGLAGGPGQETQYF
j_gene: TRBJ2-3; v_gene: TRBV11-3; CDR3aa: CASSKGVTDTQYF
j_gene: TRBJ1-2; v_gene: TRBV18; CDR3aa: CASSLSGQGFYGYTF
j_gene: TRBJ2-5; v_gene: TRBV11-2; CDR3aa: CASSFQYQETQYF
j_gene: TRBJ2-6; v_gene: TRBV29-1; CDR3aa: CSVDHGAGANVLTF
j_gene: TRBJ2-7; v_gene: TRBV7-3; CDR3aa: CASSFAPAYEQYF
j_gene: TRBJ1-5; v_gene: TRBV5-5; CDR3aa: CASSFLLVGGPQHF
j_gene: TRBJ2-4; v_gene: TRBV18; CDR3aa: CASSPPGVGLAKNIQYF
j_gene: TRBJ2-3; v_gene: TRBV5-1; CDR3aa: CASSLELAGGSTDTQYF
j_gene: TRBJ2-7; v_gene: TRBV5-4; CDR3aa: CASSREGGDRNYEQYF
j_gene: TRBJ2-1; v_gene: TRBV5-6; CDR3aa: CATRRGGYNEQFF
j_gene: TRBJ2-7; v_gene: TRBV11-2; CDR3aa: CASSRGQRDFYYEQYF
j_gene: TRBJ1-1; v_gene: TRBV5-1; CDR3aa: CASSSSTGTEAFF
j_gene: TRBJ2-3; v_gene: TRBV15; CDR3aa: CATSRDGRADTQYF
j_gene: TRBJ2-7; v_gene: TRBV19; CDR3aa: CASSIETGGSYEQYF
j_gene: TRBJ2-7; v_gene: TRBV10-3; CDR3aa: CAISESTSYEQYF
j_gene: TRBJ2-3; v_gene: TRBV6-4; CDR3aa: CASSLSGTTDTQYF
j_gene: TRBJ2-2; v_gene: TRBV29-1; CDR3aa: CSVEGTLNTGELFF
j_gene: TRBJ1-1; v_gene: TRBV28; CDR3aa: CASHGAVEAFF
j_gene: TRBJ2-7; v_gene: TRBV21-1; CDR3aa: CASSKVVSGKGYEQYF
j_gene: TRBJ2-3; v_gene: TRBV27; CDR3aa: CASSPQRPGTDTQYF
j_gene: TRBJ2-2; v_gene: TRBV6-1; CDR3aa: CASERGRNTGELFF
j_gene: TRBJ1-2; v_gene: TRBV6-6; CDR3aa: CASSYGTAGLNYGYTF
j_gene: TRBJ1-2; v_gene: TRBV2; CDR3aa: CASSAPGVGRGDGYTF
j_gene: TRBJ2-3; v_gene: TRBV5-5; CDR3aa: CASSSEQWGTDTQYF
j_gene: TRBJ1-6; v_gene: TRBV19; CDR3aa: CASSILGASPLHF
j_gene: TRBJ2-7; v_gene: TRBV5-4; CDR3aa: CASSQDRGTTEQYF
j_gene: TRBJ1-5; v_gene: TRBV30; CDR3aa: CAWSGGTRLGAQHF
j_gene: TRBJ1-3; v_gene: TRBV6-5; CDR3aa: CASSEQVSGNTIYF
j_gene: TRBJ2-3; v_gene: TRBV4-2; CDR3aa: CASSQDWTSGTDTQYF
j_gene: TRBJ2-2; v_gene: TRBV5-1; CDR3aa: CASSFRDRGIPGELFF
j_gene: TRBJ1-6; v_gene: TRBV19; CDR3aa: CASSIDPPRSSPLHF
j_gene: TRBJ1-3; v_gene: TRBV27; CDR3aa: CASRGDSYSGNTIYF
j_gene: TRBJ2-7; v_gene: TRBV7-2; CDR3aa: CASTRRGGSYEQYF